Sequencing of this T cell receptor beta chain was carried out in a study of shared clonotypes between healthy human individuals. Sequenced by immunoSEQ multiplex PCR; TCRdb stores in-frame clones only, minus some. The top ten clones hold roughly an eighth of a sample with about 530,000 clones, about 75% of them seen once. The germline gives CDR1 SGHRS, CDR2 YFSETQ. V gave up 0 bases and J gave up 1 base, with 6 bases separating them. The CDR3 sequence is 14 residues long. Sequenced: PBMCs. The chain uses TRBV5-1 and TRBJ2-3; D gene ambiguous. This TCR came from a middle-aged woman in good health. Some clones in this sample may be carry-over from other donors' samples. CDR3 nucleotides: TGCGCCAGCAGCTTGGGAGATGGCACAGATACGCAGTATTTT. Amino acid sequence: CASSLGDGTDTQYF.